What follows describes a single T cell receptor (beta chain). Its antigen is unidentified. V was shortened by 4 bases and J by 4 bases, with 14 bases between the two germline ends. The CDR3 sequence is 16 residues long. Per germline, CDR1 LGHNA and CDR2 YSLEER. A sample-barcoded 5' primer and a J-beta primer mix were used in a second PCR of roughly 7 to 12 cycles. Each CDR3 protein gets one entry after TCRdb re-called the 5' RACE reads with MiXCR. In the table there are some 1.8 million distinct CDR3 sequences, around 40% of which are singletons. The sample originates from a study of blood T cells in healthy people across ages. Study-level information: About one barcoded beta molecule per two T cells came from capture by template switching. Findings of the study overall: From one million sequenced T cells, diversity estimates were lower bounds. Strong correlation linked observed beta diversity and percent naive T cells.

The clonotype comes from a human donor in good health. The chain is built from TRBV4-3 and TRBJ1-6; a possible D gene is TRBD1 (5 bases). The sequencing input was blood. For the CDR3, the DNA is TGCGCCAGCAGCCGGTCGGGGACGGGTTATAATTCACCCCTCCACTTT. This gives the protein CASSRSGTGYNSPLHF.